This TCR beta chain was captured by sequencing in a study of blood T cell repertoires in COVID-19. Study at large: The cDNA or gDNA used as material had been derived from T cells, B-cell-depleted T cells, or PBMCs.

Generated by immunoSEQ multiplex PCR, the TCRdb table keeps only in-frame clones and is missing some. The sample carries more than 250,000 clones, over 80% recorded once. Patients of the Seattle cohort, enrolled during active infection, were followed longitudinally. The V end was cut by 1 base, the J end by 6 bases, with 7 bases between. CDR3 size: 13 residues. Germline CDR1 SNHLY, CDR2 FYNNEI. This clone was observed a handful of times. The chain has TRBV2 and TRBJ1-5; D unclear. This TCR was recovered from a woman aged 45 to 65 with COVID-19, enrolled during active disease. Sequenced material: peripheral blood. In DNA, the CDR3 is TGTGCCAGCAGTGAAGGGCGGGGTCAGCCCCAGCATTTT. Its translation is CASSEGRGQPQHF.